This T cell receptor (beta chain) was profiled in a study of shared T cell receptors in the human thymus (TCRdb year 2021). In terms of the full investigation: The study investigated the way shared, self-reactive T-cell receptor alpha chains are produced in the human thymus.

About this clone itself: Its antigen remains unidentified. Base qualities are not at hand, and no much larger clone is one base apart.

Receptor amplification or capture employed the immunoSEQ multiplex PCR assay. TCRdb obtained this table from immuneACCESS and retained in-frame rearrangements with V and J assigned. These tables miss some clones; where compared with another copy, unresolved V genes account for less than half of the shortfall, and the remainder is unexplained. Recorded for this sample are 720,000 or so clones; over 75% of them occurred a single time. The top ten clones comprise around 0.0099% of the sample. The same data also contributed to another study, on human thymus T cells. That second publication adds: Donors were immunologically healthy infants undergoing open corrective cardiac surgery for congenital heart defects in Finland. The thymus tissue came from surgical resects taken out during corrective cardiac surgery. Biased V and J gene segment usage appeared to be present in both thymic and peripheral blood repertoires. The related research reported highly overlapping thymic TCR repertoires among unrelated individuals. The study described the TCR alpha and beta repertoires in under 10 infant thymus samples and a few matching peripheral blood samples. The cohort included six male and a couple of female infants, with donor ages spanning 7 to 244 days. Thymocytes were freed from the tissue by mechanical means and kept at -70 degrees C as pellets of roughly 9-30 million cells. A QIAsymphony instrument was used to extract genomic DNA from frozen cell pellets. Using the immunoSEQ multiplex PCR assay, the TCRB and TCRAD loci were amplified from a standardized quantity of quality-controlled genomic DNA. The amplicons spanned the V(D)J region and were long enough to cover the CDR3 and allow V and J genes to be identified. Through the commercial immunoSEQ service, the amplicons were sequenced on an Illumina platform. Primer bias and sequencing errors were corrected using previously described methods, and TCRAD and TCRB definitions followed the IMGT database. The repertoires were analysed using immunoSEQ Analyzer 3.0 and VDJTools for basic statistics, V/J segment usage, diversity estimates, rarefaction and pairwise overlap. Chao1, ChaoE, Efron-Thisted, Shannon and inverse Simpson indices were used to estimate diversity, which was also estimated on datasets down-sampled to the smallest sample. Repertoire overlap used strict matching of CDR3 nucleotide sequence, V gene and J gene, with Jaccard-based multidimensional scaling clustering. Thymus samples yielded on average about 810,000 unique TCRB clonotypes, compared with 75,000 to 100,000 from blood samples.

The specimen was thymocytes. This TCR came from a girl in the first two years of life with a congenital heart defect. Donor details come from another sample of the same person, matched by shared clones.

The DNA sequence follows: TGTGCCAGCAGTTATACGGGACTCTTGAAAGAGACCCAGTACTTC. Its product reads: CASSYTGLLKETQYF. The receptor chain draws on TRBV5-6 and TRBJ2-5; TRBD2 is perhaps the D gene, given 6 matching bases. The CDR3 runs 15 residues from the cysteine to the phenylalanine. Of all the DNA, just the CDR3 is kept, 45 bases in frame from base 1. Reading the germline V gene gives CDR1 SGHDT and CDR2 YYEEEE. Deletion took 5 bases off V and 3 bases off J, with a span of 17 bases between the germline ends.